This T cell receptor beta chain was found in a study of molecular identifiers for immune sequencing clone quantification. The study, taken as a whole, reports: Naive cells had under 1% of molecules in clones above 20 RNA copies, effectors over 97%.

As CD8+CD4-CCR7+CD45RA+ cells, naive CD8 T cells were sorted. Many counts were recorded for this clonotype. The target antigen is unknown. Bulk TCR libraries were made with methods that had been previously described and with listed TCR primers. One entry per CDR3 protein results from TCRdb running MiXCR on the PCR reads. This table has fewer than 350,000 distinct CDR3 sequences, about 21% appearing once. The CDR3 loop spans 13 amino acids. Looked up from germline, CDR1 is SNHLY and CDR2 is FYNNEI. Unmatched junction bases numbered 8, after V lost 7 bases and J lost 5 bases. Sequencing was carried out using naive CD8+ T cells from blood, with Jurkat cell RNA spiked in. Subset denoted: FACS-sorted CD8+CD4-CCR7+CD45RA+ naive T cells. The clonotype originates from a human donor in good health. Some libraries in this study had Jurkat cell RNA spiked in. V is TRBV2 and J is TRBJ2-7; TRBD1 agrees at 7 bases. Written as DNA, the CDR3 is TGTGCCAGCATTTCGGGACAGAAAAACGAGCAGTACTTC. The encoded protein is CASISGQKNEQYF.